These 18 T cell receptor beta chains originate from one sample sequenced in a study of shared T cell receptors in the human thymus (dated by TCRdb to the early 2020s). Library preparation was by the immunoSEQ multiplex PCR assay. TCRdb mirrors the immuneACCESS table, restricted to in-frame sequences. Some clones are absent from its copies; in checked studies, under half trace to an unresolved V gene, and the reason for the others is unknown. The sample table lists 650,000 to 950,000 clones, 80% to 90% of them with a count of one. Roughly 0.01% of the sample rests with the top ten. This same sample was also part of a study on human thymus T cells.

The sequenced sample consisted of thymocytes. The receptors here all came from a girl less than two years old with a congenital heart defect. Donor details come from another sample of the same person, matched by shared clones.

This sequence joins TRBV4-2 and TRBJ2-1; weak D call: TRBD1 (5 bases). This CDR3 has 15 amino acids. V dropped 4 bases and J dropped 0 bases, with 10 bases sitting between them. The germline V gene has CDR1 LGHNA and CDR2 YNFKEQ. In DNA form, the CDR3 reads TGTGCCAGCAGCCCTGAGACAGACTCCTACAATGAGCAGTTCTTC. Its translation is CASSPETDSYNEQFF.

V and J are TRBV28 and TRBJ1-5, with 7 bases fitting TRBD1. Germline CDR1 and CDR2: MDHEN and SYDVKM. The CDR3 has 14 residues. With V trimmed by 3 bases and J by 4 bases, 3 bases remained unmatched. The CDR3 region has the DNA TGTGCCAGCAGTTTTCACAGGGGAAATCAGCCCCAGCATTTT. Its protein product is CASSFHRGNQPQHF.

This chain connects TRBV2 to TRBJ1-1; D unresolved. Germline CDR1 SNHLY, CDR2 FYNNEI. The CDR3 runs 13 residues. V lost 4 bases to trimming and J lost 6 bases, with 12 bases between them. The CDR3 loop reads CASSGVMRAEAFF. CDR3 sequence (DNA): TGTGCCAGCAGTGGGGTCATGAGGGCTGAAGCTTTCTTT.

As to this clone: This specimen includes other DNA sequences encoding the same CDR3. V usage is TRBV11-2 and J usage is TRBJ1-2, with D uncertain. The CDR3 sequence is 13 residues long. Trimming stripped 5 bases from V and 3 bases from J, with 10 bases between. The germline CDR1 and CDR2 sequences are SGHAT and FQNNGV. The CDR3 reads CASSPTRDYGYTF. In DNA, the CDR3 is TGTGCCAGCAGCCCCACTCGAGACTATGGCTACACCTTC.

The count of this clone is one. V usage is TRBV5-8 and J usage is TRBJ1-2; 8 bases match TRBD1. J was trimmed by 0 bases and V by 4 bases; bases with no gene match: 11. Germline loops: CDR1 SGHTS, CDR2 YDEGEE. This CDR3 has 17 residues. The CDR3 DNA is TGTGCCAGCAGCCCAGACAGGGGAGTGTCGGCTAACTATGGCTACACCTTC. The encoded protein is CASSPDRGVSANYGYTF.

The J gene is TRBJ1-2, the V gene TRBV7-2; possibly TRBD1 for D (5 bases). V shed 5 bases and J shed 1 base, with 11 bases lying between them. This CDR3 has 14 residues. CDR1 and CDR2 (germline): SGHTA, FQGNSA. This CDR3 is CASSPRQINYGYTF. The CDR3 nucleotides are TGTGCCAGCAGCCCCCGACAGATTAACTATGGCTACACCTTC.

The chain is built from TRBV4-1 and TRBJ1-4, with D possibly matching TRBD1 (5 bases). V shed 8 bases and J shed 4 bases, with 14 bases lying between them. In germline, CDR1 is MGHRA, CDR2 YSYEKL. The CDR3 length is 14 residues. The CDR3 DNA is TGCGCCAGCGCCCCGGCGGGGGGTAATGAAAAACTGTTTTTT. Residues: CASAPAGGNEKLFF.

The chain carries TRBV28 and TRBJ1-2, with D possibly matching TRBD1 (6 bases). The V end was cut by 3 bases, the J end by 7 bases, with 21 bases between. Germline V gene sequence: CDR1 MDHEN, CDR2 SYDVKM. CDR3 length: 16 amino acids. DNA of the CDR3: TGTGCCAGCAGTTTTAGGGGCGGGAGGGGGGTATCTGGCTACACCTTC. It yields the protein CASSFRGGRGVSGYTF.

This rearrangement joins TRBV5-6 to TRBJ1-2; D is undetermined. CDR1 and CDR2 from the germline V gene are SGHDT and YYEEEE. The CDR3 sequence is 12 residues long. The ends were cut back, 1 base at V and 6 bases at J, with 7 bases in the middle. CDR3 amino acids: CASSLTGNGYTF. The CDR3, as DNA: TGTGCCAGCAGCTTGACCGGGAATGGCTACACCTTC.

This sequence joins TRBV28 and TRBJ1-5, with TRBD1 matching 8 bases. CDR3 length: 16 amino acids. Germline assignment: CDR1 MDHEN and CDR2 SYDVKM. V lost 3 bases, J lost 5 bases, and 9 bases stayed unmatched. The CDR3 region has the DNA TGTGCCAGCAGTTTGGGGGCAGGGGGCTGGGATCAGCCCCAGCATTTT. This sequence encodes CASSLGAGGWDQPQHF.

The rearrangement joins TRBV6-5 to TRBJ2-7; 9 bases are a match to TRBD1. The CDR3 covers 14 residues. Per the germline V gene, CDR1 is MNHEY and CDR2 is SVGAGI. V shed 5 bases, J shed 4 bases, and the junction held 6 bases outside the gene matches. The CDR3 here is CASSKRTGAYEQYF. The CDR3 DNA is TGTGCCAGCAGTAAACGGACAGGGGCTTACGAGCAGTACTTC.

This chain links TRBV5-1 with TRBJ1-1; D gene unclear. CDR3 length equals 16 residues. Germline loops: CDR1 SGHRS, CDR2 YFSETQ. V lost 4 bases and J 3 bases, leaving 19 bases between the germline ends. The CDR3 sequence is CASSLNPAGEDTEAFF. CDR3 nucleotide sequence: TGCGCCAGCAGCCTGAACCCCGCCGGGGAGGACACTGAAGCTTTCTTT. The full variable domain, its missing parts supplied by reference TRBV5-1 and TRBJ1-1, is KAGVTQTPRYLIKTRGQQVTLSCSPISGHRSVSWYQQTPGQGLQFLFEYFSETQRNKGNFPGRFSGRQFSNSRSEMNVSTLELGDSALYLCASSLNPAGEDTEAFFGQGTRLTVV.

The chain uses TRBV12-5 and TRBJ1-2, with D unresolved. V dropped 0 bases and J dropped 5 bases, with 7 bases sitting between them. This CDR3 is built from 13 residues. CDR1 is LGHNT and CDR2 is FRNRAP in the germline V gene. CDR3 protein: CASGLVHKYGYTF. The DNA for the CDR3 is TGTGCTAGTGGTTTGGTCCACAAATATGGCTACACCTTC.

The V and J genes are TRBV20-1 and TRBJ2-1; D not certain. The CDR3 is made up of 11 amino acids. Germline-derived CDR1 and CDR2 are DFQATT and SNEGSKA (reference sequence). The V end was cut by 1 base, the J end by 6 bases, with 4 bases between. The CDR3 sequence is CSARASNEQFF. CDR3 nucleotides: TGCAGTGCTAGAGCTAGCAATGAGCAGTTCTTC.

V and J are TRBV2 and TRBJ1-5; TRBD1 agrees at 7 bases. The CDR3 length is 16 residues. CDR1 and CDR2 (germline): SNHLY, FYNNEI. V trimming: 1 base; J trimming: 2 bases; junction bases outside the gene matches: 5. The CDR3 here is CASSEVGGHGNQPQHF. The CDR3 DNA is TGTGCCAGCAGTGAAGTAGGGGGCCATGGCAATCAGCCCCAGCATTTT.

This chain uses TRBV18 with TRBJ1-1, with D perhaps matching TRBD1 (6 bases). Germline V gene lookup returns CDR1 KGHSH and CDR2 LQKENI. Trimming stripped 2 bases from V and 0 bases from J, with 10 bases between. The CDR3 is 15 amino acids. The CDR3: CASSPRGGLNTEAFF. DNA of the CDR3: TGTGCCAGCTCACCAAGGGGGGGACTGAACACTGAAGCTTTCTTT.

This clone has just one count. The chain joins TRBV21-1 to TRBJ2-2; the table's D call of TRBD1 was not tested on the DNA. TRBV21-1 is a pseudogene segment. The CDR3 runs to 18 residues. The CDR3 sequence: CASSKESSGGAGTGELFF. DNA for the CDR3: TGTGCCAGCAGCAAAGAGTCTTCAGGGGGCGCGGGCACCGGGGAGCTGTTTTTT.

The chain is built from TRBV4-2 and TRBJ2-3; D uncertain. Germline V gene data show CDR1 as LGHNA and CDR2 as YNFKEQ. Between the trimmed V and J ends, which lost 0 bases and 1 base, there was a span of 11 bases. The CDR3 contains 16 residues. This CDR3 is CASSQDRLARTDTQYF. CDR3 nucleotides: TGTGCCAGCAGCCAAGATCGACTGGCCCGCACAGATACGCAGTATTTT.